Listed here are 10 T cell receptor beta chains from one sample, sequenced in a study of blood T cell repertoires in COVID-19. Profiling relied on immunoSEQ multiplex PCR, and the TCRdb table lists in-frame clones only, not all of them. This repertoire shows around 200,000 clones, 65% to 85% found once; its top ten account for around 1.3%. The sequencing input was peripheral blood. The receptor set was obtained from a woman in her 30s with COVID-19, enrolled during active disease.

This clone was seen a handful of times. The CDR3 region is CASSPWTGANYGYTF. Written as DNA, the CDR3 is TGTGCCAGCAGCCCATGGACAGGGGCTAACTATGGCTACACCTTC. This chain links TRBV9 with TRBJ1-2; 9 bases fit TRBD1. Germline-derived CDR1 and CDR2 are SGDLS and YYNGEE. The trim removed 4 bases at V and 0 bases at J, leaving 4 bases unmatched. This CDR3 is built from 15 residues.

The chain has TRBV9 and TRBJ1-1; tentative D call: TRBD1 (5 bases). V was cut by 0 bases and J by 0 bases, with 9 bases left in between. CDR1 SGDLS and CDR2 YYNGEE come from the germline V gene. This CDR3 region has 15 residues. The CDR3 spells CASSVDDRLNTEAFF. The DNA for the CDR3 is TGTGCCAGCAGCGTAGACGACAGACTGAACACTGAAGCTTTCTTT. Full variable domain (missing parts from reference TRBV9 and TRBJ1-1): DSGVTQTPKHLITATGQRVTLRCSPRSGDLSVYWYQQSLDQGLQFLIQYYNGEERAKGNILERFSAQQFPDLHSELNLSSLELGDSALYFCASSVDDRLNTEAFFGQGTRLTVV.

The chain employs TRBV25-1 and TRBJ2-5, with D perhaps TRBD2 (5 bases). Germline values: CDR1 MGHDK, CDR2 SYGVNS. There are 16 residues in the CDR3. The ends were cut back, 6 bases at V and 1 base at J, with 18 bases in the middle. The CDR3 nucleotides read TGTGCCAGCAGCTCACCCCAGCGGCAGCCCCAAGAGACCCAGTACTTC. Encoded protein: CASSSPQRQPQETQYF. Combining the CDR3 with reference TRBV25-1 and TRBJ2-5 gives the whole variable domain EADIYQTPRYLVIGTGKKITLECSQTMGHDKMYWYQQDPGMELHLIHYSYGVNSTEKGDLSSESTVSRIRTEHFPLTLESARPSHTSQYLCASSSPQRQPQETQYFGPGTRLLVL.

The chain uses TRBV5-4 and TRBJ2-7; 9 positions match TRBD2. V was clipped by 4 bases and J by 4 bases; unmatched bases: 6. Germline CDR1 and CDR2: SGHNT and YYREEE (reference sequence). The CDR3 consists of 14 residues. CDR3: CASSRRGGQYEQYF. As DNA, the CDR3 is TGTGCCAGCAGCAGGCGGGGGGGTCAATACGAGCAGTACTTC. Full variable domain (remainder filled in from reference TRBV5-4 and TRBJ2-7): ETGVTQSPTHLIKTRGQQVTLRCSSQSGHNTVSWYQQALGQGPQFIFQYYREEENGRGNFPPRFSGLQFPNYSSELNVNALELDDSALYLCASSRRGGQYEQYFGPGTRLTVT.

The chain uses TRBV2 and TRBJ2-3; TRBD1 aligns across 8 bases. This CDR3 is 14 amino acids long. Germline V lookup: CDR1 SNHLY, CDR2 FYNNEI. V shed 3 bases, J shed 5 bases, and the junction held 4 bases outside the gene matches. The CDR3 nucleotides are TGTGCCAGCAGTGAGCAGGGGGCAGGAGATACGCAGTATTTT. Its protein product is CASSEQGAGDTQYF.

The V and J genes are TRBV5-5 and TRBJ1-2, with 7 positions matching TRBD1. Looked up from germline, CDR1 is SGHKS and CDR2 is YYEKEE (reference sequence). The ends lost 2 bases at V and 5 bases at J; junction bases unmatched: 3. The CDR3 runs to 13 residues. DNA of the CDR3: TGTGCCAGCAGCTTACAGGGGTTTTATGGCTACACCTTC. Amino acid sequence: CASSLQGFYGYTF.

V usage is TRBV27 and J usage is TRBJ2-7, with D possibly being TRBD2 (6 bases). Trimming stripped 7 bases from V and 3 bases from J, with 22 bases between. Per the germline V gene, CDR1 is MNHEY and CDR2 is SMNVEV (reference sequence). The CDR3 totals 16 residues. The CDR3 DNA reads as TGTGCCAGCACTCATAGGGCTAGCGCTACGCTCTACGAGCAGTACTTC. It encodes CASTHRASATLYEQYF.

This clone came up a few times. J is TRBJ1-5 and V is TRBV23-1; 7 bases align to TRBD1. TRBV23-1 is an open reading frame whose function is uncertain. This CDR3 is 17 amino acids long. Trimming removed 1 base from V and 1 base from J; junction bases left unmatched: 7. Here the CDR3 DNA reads TGCGCCAGCAGTCAATACCCGACAGGGTGGAGCAATCAGCCCCAGCATTTT. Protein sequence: CASSQYPTGWSNQPQHF.

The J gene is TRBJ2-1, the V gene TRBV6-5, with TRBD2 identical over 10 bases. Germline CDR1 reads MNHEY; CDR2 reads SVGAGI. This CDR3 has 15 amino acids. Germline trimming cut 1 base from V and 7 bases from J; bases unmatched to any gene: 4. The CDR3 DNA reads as TGTGCCAGCAGTTACTTGGCTAGCGGGGGTAATGAGCAGTTCTTC. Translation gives CASSYLASGGNEQFF.

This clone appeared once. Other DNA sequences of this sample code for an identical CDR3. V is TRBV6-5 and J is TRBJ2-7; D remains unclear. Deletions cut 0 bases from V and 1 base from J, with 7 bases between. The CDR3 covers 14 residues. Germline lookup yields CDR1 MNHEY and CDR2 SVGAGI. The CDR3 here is CASSYSERSYEQYF. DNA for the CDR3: TGTGCCAGCAGTTACTCAGAGCGATCCTACGAGCAGTACTTC.